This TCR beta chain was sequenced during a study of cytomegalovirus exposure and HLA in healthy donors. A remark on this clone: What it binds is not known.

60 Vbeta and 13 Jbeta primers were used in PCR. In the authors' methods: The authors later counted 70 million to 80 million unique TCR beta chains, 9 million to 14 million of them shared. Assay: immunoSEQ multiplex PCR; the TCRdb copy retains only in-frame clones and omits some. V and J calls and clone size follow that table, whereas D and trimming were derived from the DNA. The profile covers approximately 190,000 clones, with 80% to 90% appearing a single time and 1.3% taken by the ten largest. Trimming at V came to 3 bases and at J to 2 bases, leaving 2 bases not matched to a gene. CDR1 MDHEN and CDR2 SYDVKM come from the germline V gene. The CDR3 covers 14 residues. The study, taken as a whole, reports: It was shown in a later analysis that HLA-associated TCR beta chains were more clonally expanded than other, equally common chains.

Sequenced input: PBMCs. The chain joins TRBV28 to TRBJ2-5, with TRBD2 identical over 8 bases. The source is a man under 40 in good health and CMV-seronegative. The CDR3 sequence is CASSFGTRQETQYF. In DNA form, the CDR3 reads TGTGCCAGCAGTTTTGGGACTAGACAAGAGACCCAGTACTTC.